This is a list of T cell receptor beta chains from one sample in a study of blood T cells in healthy people across ages. From the 5' RACE reads, TCRdb called clonotypes with MiXCR, one entry per CDR3 protein. The sample lists around 520,000 distinct CDR3 sequences, about 25% occurring once. The sample also formed part of further work on T cells of mothers and their children.

The sample comprised blood. The receptors here all came from a boy aged 2 to 10 in good health. Both conserved end residues are part of each CDR3. Fields, in order: J gene, clone size, D gene, V gene, CDR3 protein, CDR3 DNA. A D gene is named only where the DNA matches it firmly. Clone size is stated in some rows and not others, as once, few, many or a class when expanded.

j_call: TRBJ2-1
clone_size: few
d_call: NA
v_call: TRBV2
cdr3_aa: CASGRLTDEQFF
cdr3_nt: TGTGCCAGCGGACGCCTCACGGATGAGCAGTTCTTC

j_call: TRBJ2-1
clone_size: few
d_call: NA
v_call: TRBV29-1
cdr3_aa: CSVVHNSYNEQFF
cdr3_nt: TGCAGCGTTGTACATAACTCCTACAATGAGCAGTTCTTC

j_call: TRBJ2-2
clone_size: few
d_call: NA
v_call: TRBV20-1
cdr3_aa: CSAREDTRGHTGELFF
cdr3_nt: TGCAGTGCTAGAGAAGACACGAGGGGACACACCGGGGAGCTGTTTTTT

j_call: TRBJ2-3
clone_size: few
d_call: NA
v_call: TRBV6-2/TRBV6-3
cdr3_aa: CASTRQGTDTQYF
cdr3_nt: TGTGCCAGCACAAGACAGGGCACAGATACGCAGTATTTT

j_call: TRBJ2-7
clone_size: few
d_call: NA
v_call: TRBV4-3
cdr3_aa: CASSQEVGLYEQYF
cdr3_nt: TGCGCCAGCAGCCAAGAGGTGGGGCTCTACGAGCAGTACTTC

j_call: TRBJ2-5
clone_size: NA
d_call: TRBD2
v_call: TRBV20-1
cdr3_aa: CSVTQGAGGEETQYF
cdr3_nt: TGCAGTGTTACCCAGGGAGCGGGAGGGGAAGAGACCCAGTACTTC

j_call: TRBJ2-3
clone_size: few
d_call: TRBD1
v_call: TRBV9
cdr3_aa: CASSVEGAGDTQYF
cdr3_nt: TGTGCCAGCAGCGTAGAGGGGGCAGGGGATACGCAGTATTTT

j_call: TRBJ2-5
clone_size: NA
d_call: TRBD1
v_call: TRBV5-5
cdr3_aa: CASSSTGTKETQYF
cdr3_nt: TGTGCCAGCAGCTCGACAGGGACCAAAGAGACCCAGTACTTC

j_call: TRBJ2-7
clone_size: NA
d_call: NA
v_call: TRBV6-2/TRBV6-3
cdr3_aa: CASRRDITYEQYF
cdr3_nt: TGTGCCAGCAGGAGGGACATCACCTACGAGCAGTACTTC

j_call: TRBJ2-7
clone_size: NA
d_call: NA
v_call: TRBV13
cdr3_aa: CASSRPEGYEQYF
cdr3_nt: TGTGCCAGCAGCCGCCCGGAGGGCTACGAGCAGTACTTC

j_call: TRBJ2-7
clone_size: few
d_call: TRBD2
v_call: TRBV20-1
cdr3_aa: CSASGGVYEQYF
cdr3_nt: TGCAGTGCTAGCGGGGGGGTCTACGAGCAGTACTTC

j_call: TRBJ2-2
clone_size: NA
d_call: TRBD1
v_call: TRBV6-5
cdr3_aa: CASSSPGQGARTGELFF
cdr3_nt: TGTGCCAGCAGTTCTCCGGGACAGGGGGCGCGAACCGGGGAGCTGTTTTTT

j_call: TRBJ2-5
clone_size: NA
d_call: NA
v_call: TRBV6-6
cdr3_aa: CASTGLMRETQYF
cdr3_nt: TGTGCCAGCACCGGACTTATGCGGGAGACCCAGTACTTC

j_call: TRBJ1-5
clone_size: few
d_call: NA
v_call: TRBV30
cdr3_aa: CAWRQGLNQPQHF
cdr3_nt: TGTGCCTGGAGGCAGGGCCTCAATCAGCCCCAGCATTTT

j_call: TRBJ1-1
clone_size: few
d_call: NA
v_call: TRBV12-3/TRBV12-4
cdr3_aa: CASSPRHVNPEAFF
cdr3_nt: TGTGCCAGCAGTCCCCGCCACGTGAACCCTGAAGCTTTCTTT

j_call: TRBJ1-2
clone_size: NA
d_call: NA
v_call: TRBV20-1
cdr3_aa: CSARDPTSGNYGYTF
cdr3_nt: TGCAGTGCTAGAGATCCAACCTCAGGAAACTATGGTTACACCTTC

j_call: TRBJ2-7
clone_size: few
d_call: TRBD2
v_call: TRBV6-2/TRBV6-3
cdr3_aa: CASSSRSGSRSYEQYF
cdr3_nt: TGTGCCAGCAGTTCCAGGAGCGGGAGTAGGTCCTACGAGCAGTACTTC

j_call: TRBJ2-3
clone_size: few
d_call: NA
v_call: TRBV12-3/TRBV12-4
cdr3_aa: CASSFGVTQYF
cdr3_nt: TGTGCCAGCAGTTTCGGGGTTACGCAGTATTTT